The 23 T cell receptor beta chains reported below all come from one sample, sequenced in a study of blood T cell repertoires in COVID-19. Measured with immunoSEQ multiplex PCR; TCRdb has only the in-frame clones, and not every one. The table includes roughly 200,000 clones, just under 90% detected once. Sequencing used peripheral blood. These receptors originate from a woman under 30 who had recovered from COVID-19.

The CDR3 DNA reads TGCAGCGTTGAAAACAGGGGGCAGAACGAGCAGTACTTC. Amino acids: CSVENRGQNEQYF. V is TRBV29-1 and J is TRBJ2-7; the match to TRBD1 covers 9 bases. This CDR3 has 13 residues. Germline V gene lookup returns CDR1 SQVTM and CDR2 ANQGSEA. The V gene end was trimmed by 2 bases and the J gene end by 5 bases; junction bases not matched to a gene: 4.

In this sample, this clone turned up a few times. The chain combines TRBV4-1 with TRBJ1-2, with 8 bases that match TRBD1. Losses at the gene ends were 1 base for V and 8 bases for J; bases not matched to a gene: 18. The length of the CDR3 is 18 residues. Germline CDR1 is MGHRA and CDR2 is YSYEKL. The CDR3 DNA sequence: TGCGCCAGCAGCCAAGGATCAGCGGTGCAGGGGGCGGTCTTGGGCTACACCTTC. Translated: CASSQGSAVQGAVLGYTF.

The chain recombines TRBV7-2 with TRBJ1-1; the D gene is possibly TRBD1 (6 bases). The length of the CDR3 is 15 residues. With 5 bases removed from V and 0 bases from J, the gap between germline ends came to 13 bases. Germline CDR1 and CDR2: SGHTA and FQGNSA. CDR3 in amino acids: CASSPHGGLNTEAFF. CDR3 sequence (DNA): TGTGCCAGCAGCCCTCACGGGGGGCTGAACACTGAAGCTTTCTTT. Supplemented by reference TRBV7-2 and TRBJ1-1, the full variable domain reads GAGVSQSPSNKVTEKGKDVELRCDPISGHTALYWYRQSLGQGLEFLIYFQGNSAPDKSGLPSDRFSAERTGGSVSTLTIQRTQQEDSAVYLCASSPHGGLNTEAFFGQGTRLTVV.

The chain links TRBV5-1 to TRBJ1-4; perhaps TRBD1 as D (6 bases). The CDR3 consists of 17 residues. Trimming removed 0 bases at V and 0 bases at J, with 12 bases between. CDR1 and CDR2 (germline): SGHRS, YFSETQ. The CDR3 protein is CASSLGTQGTTNEKLFF. The DNA for the CDR3 is TGCGCCAGCAGCTTGGGAACTCAGGGGACAACTAATGAAAAACTGTTTTTT.

About this clone itself: Additional DNA sequences in this sample encode the identical CDR3. The gene calls are TRBV7-2 and TRBJ2-1; D might be TRBD2 (6 bases). The CDR3 is made up of 14 amino acids. Germline lookup yields CDR1 SGHTA and CDR2 FQGNSA. V was cut by 0 bases and J by 7 bases, with 10 bases left in between. This chain's CDR3 is CASSLAGSWNEQFF. CDR3 DNA: TGTGCCAGCAGCTTAGCCGGGAGTTGGAATGAGCAGTTCTTC.

This clone was observed a single time. This chain connects TRBV4-3 to TRBJ2-5, with 12 bases that match TRBD2. From germline, CDR1 is LGHNA and CDR2 YSLEER. The V gene end was trimmed by 1 base and the J gene end by 4 bases; junction bases not matched to a gene: 7. This CDR3 is 17 amino acids long. The CDR3 region is CASSQVLAGGSGETQYF. The CDR3 nucleotides are TGCGCCAGCAGCCAAGTACTAGCGGGGGGTTCTGGAGAGACCCAGTACTTC.

A note on this clone: Other DNA sequences in this sample translate to the same CDR3. The chain joins TRBV4-1 to TRBJ1-2; TRBD1 matches 7 bases. This CDR3 contains 14 residues. Trimming took 1 base from V and 2 from J; bases not matched to a gene: 1. Germline CDR1 and CDR2: MGHRA and YSYEKL. The CDR3 DNA sequence: TGCGCCAGCAGCCAAGGGACAGGAAACTATGGCTACACCTTC. Residues: CASSQGTGNYGYTF.

The chain employs TRBV4-3 and TRBJ1-4; D might be TRBD1 (6 bases). V lost 5 bases, J lost 0 bases, and 13 bases lay in between. This CDR3 is 16 amino acids long. CDR1 LGHNA and CDR2 YSLEER come from the germline V gene. The CDR3 DNA is TGCGCCAGCAGCGGACGTACAGGGACAACTAATGAAAAACTGTTTTTT. Translating gives CASSGRTGTTNEKLFF.

This chain uses TRBV12-3 or TRBV12-4 with TRBJ2-5; D is unresolved. The CDR3 runs 13 residues. Trimming cost V 2 bases and J 6 bases, with 10 bases left between them. CDR3 in DNA: TGTGCCAGCAGTTTATACTACCAGAAGACCCAGTACTTC. As protein: CASSLYYQKTQYF.

The CDR3 region is CASSFGALGNQPQHF. In DNA form, the CDR3 reads TGTGCCAGCAGTTTTGGGGCTTTGGGCAATCAGCCCCAGCATTTT. V gene TRBV6-5 combines with J gene TRBJ1-5; perhaps TRBD1 as D (5 bases). This CDR3 contains 15 residues. Germline loops: CDR1 MNHEY, CDR2 SVGAGI. V was trimmed by 4 bases and J by 2 bases, leaving 12 bases between them.

This chain connects TRBV19 to TRBJ1-1; D gene unclear. This CDR3 contains 13 residues. From germline, CDR1 is LNHDA and CDR2 SQIVND (reference sequence). Trimming took 8 bases from V and 0 from J, leaving 10 bases between them. The CDR3 loop is CASENSLNTEAFF. For the CDR3, the DNA is TGTGCCAGTGAGAACAGTCTGAACACTGAAGCTTTCTTT.

The chain employs TRBV29-1 and TRBJ1-2; perhaps TRBD1 as D (6 bases). Germline CDR1 and CDR2: SQVTM and ANQGSEA. CDR3 length: 12 residues. Trimming removed 6 bases at V and 1 base at J, with 9 bases between. This chain's CDR3 is CSVTGFNYGYTF. The CDR3 nucleotides read TGCAGCGTCACAGGGTTTAACTATGGCTACACCTTC.

This clone was seen once. The chain joins TRBV18 to TRBJ1-5; D call uncertain. V was shortened by 2 bases and J by 0 bases, with 14 bases between the two germline ends. Germline-derived CDR1 and CDR2 are KGHSH and LQKENI. The CDR3 totals 17 residues. DNA of the CDR3: TGTGCCAGCTCACCAACACCACCCTCCCATAGCAATCAGCCCCAGCATTTT. Translated: CASSPTPPSHSNQPQHF.

The chain uses TRBV5-8 and TRBJ1-2; D gene ambiguous. CDR1 is SGHTS and CDR2 is YDEGEE in the germline V gene. The CDR3 contains 13 residues. The ends were cut back, 5 bases at V and 8 bases at J, with 16 bases in the middle. The CDR3 region is CASRLTAASGYTF. Written as DNA, the CDR3 is TGTGCCAGCAGATTGACGGCAGCTAGCGGCTACACCTTC. The whole variable domain, filled in from reference TRBV5-8 and TRBJ1-2, reads EAGVTQSPTHLIKTRGQQATLRCSPISGHTSVYWYQQALGLGLQFLLWYDEGEERNRGNFPPRFSGRQFPNYSSELNVNALELEDSALYLCASRLTAASGYTFGSGTRLTVV.

The chain recombines TRBV18 with TRBJ1-3; D is ambiguous. There are 16 residues in the CDR3. Deletions cut 1 base from V and 4 bases from J, with 14 bases between. In germline, CDR1 is KGHSH, CDR2 LQKENI. CDR3 loop: CASSPQEGMAGNTIYF. The CDR3 bases are TGTGCCAGCTCACCACAGGAGGGAATGGCAGGAAACACCATATATTTT.

This sequence joins TRBV7-8 and TRBJ2-3; 9 nucleotides match TRBD2. J gave up 2 bases and V 2 bases, and 5 bases lay outside the gene matches. The germline gives CDR1 SGHVS, CDR2 FQNEAQ. The CDR3 has 16 residues. The CDR3 region has the DNA TGTGCCAGCAGCTTAAACCTAGCGGGATTCACAGATACGCAGTATTTT. Translated: CASSLNLAGFTDTQYF.

The rearrangement joins TRBV10-3 to TRBJ1-1, with TRBD1 matching 8 bases. The CDR3 contains 13 residues. V shed 5 bases, J shed 7 bases, and the junction held 6 bases outside the gene matches. Germline assignment: CDR1 ENHRY and CDR2 SYGVKD. The CDR3 sequence: CAISPTGGFEAFF. As DNA, the CDR3 is TGTGCCATCAGTCCTACAGGGGGGTTTGAAGCTTTCTTT.

V usage is TRBV7-2 and J usage is TRBJ1-4, with unresolved D. The CDR3 length is 15 residues. Germline V gene lookup returns CDR1 SGHTA and CDR2 FQGNSA. V shed 1 base and J shed 1 base, with 7 bases lying between them. This CDR3 reads CASSLDGVTNEKLFF. CDR3 nucleotide sequence: TGTGCCAGCAGCTTAGACGGGGTAACTAATGAAAAACTGTTTTTT.

CDR3 in amino acids: CASSRKPSGRAGSDEQFF. DNA of the CDR3: TGTGCCAGCAGCCGAAAACCTAGCGGGAGGGCCGGAAGCGATGAGCAGTTCTTC. The chain carries TRBV7-3 and TRBJ2-1; 12 bases line up with TRBD2. The V gene's germline CDR1 is SGHTA and CDR2 FQGTGA. With 5 bases clipped from V and 8 bases from J, the junction kept 16 bases outside the gene matches. The length of the CDR3 is 18 residues. Full variable domain (rest looked up from reference TRBV7-3 and TRBJ2-1): GAGVSQTPSNKVTEKGKYVELRCDPISGHTALYWYRQSLGQGPEFLIYFQGTGAADDSGLPNDRFFAVRPEGSVSTLKIQRTERGDSAVYLCASSRKPSGRAGSDEQFFGPGTRLTVL.

V usage is TRBV2 and J usage is TRBJ1-2; possibly TRBD1 for D (5 bases). The germline V gene has CDR1 SNHLY and CDR2 FYNNEI. The CDR3 is 14 amino acids. V was cut by 7 bases and J by 4 bases, with 16 bases left in between. The CDR3 here is CASTGVGLGYGYTF. CDR3 DNA: TGTGCCAGCACCGGAGTGGGGCTCGGCTATGGCTACACCTTC.

This chain connects TRBV5-1 to TRBJ1-2, with unresolved D. V shed 0 bases and J shed 3 bases, with 12 bases lying between them. This CDR3 has 15 amino acids. The V gene's germline CDR1 is SGHRS and CDR2 YFSETQ. Here the CDR3 reads CASSLVLGSDYGYTF. The CDR3, as DNA: TGCGCCAGCAGCTTGGTATTAGGAAGCGACTATGGCTACACCTTC.

This chain connects TRBV18 to TRBJ1-4; no clear D gene. The CDR3 covers 17 residues. With 2 bases removed from V and 3 bases from J, the gap between germline ends came to 16 bases. Germline-derived CDR1 and CDR2 are KGHSH and LQKENI. The CDR3 loop is CASSPNIGELPNEKLFF. For the CDR3, the DNA is TGTGCCAGCTCACCAAATATCGGGGAACTGCCTAATGAAAAACTGTTTTTT.

The gene calls are TRBV7-9 and TRBJ2-7, with 10 bases fitting TRBD2. CDR1 is SEHNR and CDR2 is FQNEAQ in the germline V gene (reference sequence). The CDR3 has 17 residues. Losses at the gene ends were 0 bases for V and 5 bases for J; bases not matched to a gene: 10. The CDR3 spells CASSLAMPAGGPNEQYF. As DNA, the CDR3 is TGTGCCAGCAGCTTAGCGATGCCAGCGGGGGGGCCGAACGAGCAGTACTTC.